These T cell receptor beta chains were read from a single sample in a study of PD-L1 blockade in urothelial cancer. Clones were sequenced by immunoSEQ multiplex PCR, and TCRdb holds only the in-frame ones, with some missing. Among approximately 91,000 clones, over 80% were seen once, and the ten largest hold around 8.1%. Sequencing used PBMCs, obtained around atezolizumab (anti-PD-L1) treatment. The receptors derive from a man between 65 and 85 years old with urothelial cancer. The CDR3 runs from the conserved cysteine through the conserved F or W. A D gene is named only where the DNA matches it firmly. Rows give clone size only sometimes, using once, few, many, or a class for an expanded clone.

D | size | J | V | CDR3 | DNA
NA | few | TRBJ1-1 | TRBV20-1 | CSARSRSEAFF | TGCAGTGCTAGAAGCAGGTCTGAAGCTTTCTTT
NA | once | TRBJ1-4 | TRBV7-9 | CASSYGTNNEKLFF | TGTGCCAGCAGCTACGGGACAAACAATGAAAAACTGTTTTTT
TRBD1 | NA | TRBJ2-7 | TRBV6-5 | CASSYRQGAYEQYF | TGTGCCAGCAGTTACAGACAGGGGGCCTACGAGCAGTACTTC
TRBD1 | NA | TRBJ1-4 | TRBV28 | CASTPGQGAGEKLFF | TGTGCCAGCACCCCAGGACAGGGGGCAGGGGAAAAACTGTTTTTT
NA | NA | TRBJ1-2 | TRBV5-4 | CASSSDAGYTF | TGTGCCAGCAGCTCTGATGCGGGCTACACCTTC
NA | NA | TRBJ1-4 | TRBV19 | CASSARLEKNEKLFF | TGTGCCAGTAGTGCCCGACTGGAGAAGAATGAAAAACTGTTTTTT
NA | NA | TRBJ1-1 | TRBV6-1 | CASKDSGLNTEAFF | TGTGCCAGCAAAGACTCCGGTTTGAACACTGAAGCTTTCTTT
NA | NA | TRBJ1-1 | TRBV29-1 | CSVDSGSEEAFF | TGCAGCGTTGATAGCGGTTCGGAAGAAGCTTTCTTT
TRBD2 | NA | TRBJ2-7 | TRBV6-1 | CASNPPSGSLNEQYF | TGTGCCAGTAACCCCCCTAGCGGGAGTCTAAACGAGCAGTACTTC
NA | NA | TRBJ1-2 | TRBV28 | CASSSGTNYGYTF | TGTGCCAGCAGCTCAGGTACTAACTATGGCTACACCTTC
NA | NA | TRBJ1-1 | TRBV14 | CASSQDPASGTEAFF | TGTGCCAGCAGCCAAGATCCGGCTAGTGGCACTGAAGCTTTCTTT
TRBD1 | NA | TRBJ1-3 | TRBV12-5 | CASAPGQADTIYF | TGTGCTAGTGCTCCGGGACAGGCGGACACCATATATTTT
TRBD1 | NA | TRBJ1-1 | TRBV6-1 | CASSAGQGWNTEAFF | TGTGCCAGCAGTGCGGGACAGGGGTGGAACACTGAAGCTTTCTTT
TRBD1 | NA | TRBJ2-7 | TRBV2 | CASRREAGTGTYEQYF | TGTGCCAGCAGAAGGGAGGCCGGGACAGGCACCTACGAGCAGTACTTC
TRBD1 | few | TRBJ2-4 | TRBV27 | CASSTGTGENIQYF | TGTGCCAGCAGCACCGGGACAGGGGAAAACATTCAGTACTTC
NA | NA | TRBJ1-1 | TRBV18 | CASSLLGTTNTEAFF | TGTGCCAGCTCACTCCTGGGGACAACGAACACTGAAGCTTTCTTT